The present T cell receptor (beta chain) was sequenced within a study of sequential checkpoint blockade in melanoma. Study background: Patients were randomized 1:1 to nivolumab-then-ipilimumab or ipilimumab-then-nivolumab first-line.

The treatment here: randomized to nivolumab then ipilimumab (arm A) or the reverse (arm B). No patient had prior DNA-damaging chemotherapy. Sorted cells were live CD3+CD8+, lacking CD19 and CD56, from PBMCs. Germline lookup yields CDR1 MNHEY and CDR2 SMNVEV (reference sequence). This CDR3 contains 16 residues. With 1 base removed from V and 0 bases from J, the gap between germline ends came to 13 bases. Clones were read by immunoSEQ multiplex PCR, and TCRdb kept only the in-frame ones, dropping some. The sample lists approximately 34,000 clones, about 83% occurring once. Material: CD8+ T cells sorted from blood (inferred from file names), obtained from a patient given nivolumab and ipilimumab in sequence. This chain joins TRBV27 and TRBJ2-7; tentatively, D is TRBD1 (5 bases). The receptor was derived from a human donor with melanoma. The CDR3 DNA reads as TGTGCCAGCAGTTTATTAGCAGGGCAAAGCTCCTACGAGCAGTACTTC. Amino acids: CASSLLAGQSSYEQYF.